One T cell receptor (beta chain) is described in this entry. Addition of a universal primer site occurred through template switching, and cDNA carried unique molecular identifiers. Via MiXCR, TCRdb re-called the 5' RACE reads, giving one row per CDR3 protein. This table has about 700,000 distinct CDR3 sequences, 8.6% appearing once. This entry comes from a study of identical twins. CDR3 length equals 15 residues. Germline assignment: CDR1 SEHNR and CDR2 FQNEAQ (reference sequence). Losses at the gene ends were 3 bases for V and 4 bases for J; bases not matched to a gene: 2. The sample was also linked to a second study, of yellow fever vaccine responses in identical twins. As that study records: Twins' vaccine T cell responses reportedly seemed partly convergent and partly personalized.

This chain joins TRBV7-9 and TRBJ2-3; 12 bases fit TRBD2. This clonotype was sampled from a woman between 18 and 30 years old in good health. The sequencing sample was made of PBMCs. CDR3 nucleotides: TGTGCCAGCAGCTTCTCTAGCGGGAGGGCAGATACGCAGTATTTT. It yields the protein CASSFSSGRADTQYF. The whole variable domain, filled in from reference TRBV7-9 and TRBJ2-3, reads DTGVSQNPRHKITKRGQNVTFRCDPISEHNRLYWYRQTLGQGPEFLTYFQNEAQLEKSRLLSDRFSAERPKGSFSTLEIQRTEQGDSAMYLCASSFSSGRADTQYFGPGTRLTVL.